Listed here are 2 T cell receptor beta chains from one sample, sequenced in a study of T cell repertoires in cytomegalovirus infection. TCRdb re-called the reads through MiXCR, storing one row per CDR3 protein. The sample has approximately 1,000,000 distinct CDR3 sequences; roughly 31% are singletons. For these TCRs, the target antigens are not known. The input for sequencing was cultured CD8+ T cells from PBMCs, taken from culture after CMV antigen stimulation. All receptors derive from a human donor in good health (CMV status not recorded). Some clones in this sample may be carry-over from other donors' samples.

This clonotype occurred a few times. This chain uses TRBV5-5 with TRBJ1-4; TRBD1 aligns across 10 bases. The germline gives CDR1 SGHKS, CDR2 YYEKEE (reference sequence). The CDR3 runs 16 residues. With 4 bases clipped from V and 6 bases from J, the junction kept 9 bases outside the gene matches. CDR3 DNA: TGTGCCAGCAGCGCAAATGCCGGACAGGGGGATGAAAAACTGTTTTTT. Translated: CASSANAGQGDEKLFF.

The rearrangement links TRBV27 to TRBJ1-1, with D hard to call. Deletions cut 5 bases from V and 11 bases from J, with 24 bases between. In germline, CDR1 is MNHEY, CDR2 SMNVEV (reference sequence). This CDR3 contains 15 residues. Here the CDR3 DNA reads TGTGCCAGCAGTCTTATATCATTAGAATCTGGTCAGGCTTTCTTT. It codes for CASSLISLESGQAFF.